The clone carrying this T cell receptor (beta chain) appeared a few times. TCRdb called the 5' RACE reads again in MiXCR, with one record for every CDR3 protein. The sample lists approximately 280,000 distinct CDR3 sequences, about 8.3% occurring once. This sample stems from a study of identical twins. In germline, CDR1 is DFQATT, CDR2 SNEGSKA (reference sequence). Deletions cut 1 base from V and 3 bases from J, with 19 bases between. The CDR3 is 17 amino acids. The sample was also reused in another study, on yellow fever vaccine responses in identical twins.

Specimen: memory (CD45RO+) T cells sorted from blood. The chain joins TRBV20-1 to TRBJ1-3; tentatively, D is TRBD1 (5 bases). This sequence originates from a woman aged 18-30 years in good health. The chain's CDR3 is CSARVVGGAAGGNTIYF. DNA of the CDR3: TGCAGTGCTAGAGTCGTCGGGGGAGCGGCGGGTGGAAACACCATATATTTT.